The T cell receptor (beta chain) under discussion was sequenced for a study of blood T cell repertoires in COVID-19 (dated by TCRdb to the early 2020s). Regarding the research as a whole: Collaborator samples came from the United States, Italy and Spain and covered acute and convalescent phases of COVID-19. The material from the prospective study consisted of cDNA or gDNA derived from T cells, B-cell-depleted T cells, or PBMCs. The dataset comprised deeply sampled blood TCRbeta repertoires from subjects exposed to, actively infected with, or recovered from COVID-19. The repertoires were released in a freely available public database intended as a resource for research on the immune response to SARS-CoV-2. Samples came from the ongoing ImmuneRACE study (first 160 participants) plus 1,254 subjects from 6 global collaborators. Sample metadata almost always included a de-identified subject ID, COVID-19 status, age in years and sex. Where available, HLA class I and class II types were taken from metadata supplied by the sample provider and were not determined by assay-based typing. The paper as a whole reports these results and caveats: How much clinical and demographic metadata was included differed by source and by participant, and the metadata was provided uncurated.

Collaborating institutions collected whole blood in K2EDTA tubes following their own protocols. For TCRbeta analysis, collaborators shipped samples in one of three forms: frozen whole blood, isolated PBMCs, or DNA extracted from either of those sample types. The immunoSEQ Assay, a bias-controlled multiplex PCR, was used to amplify TCRbeta CDR3 regions from genomic DNA. The original methods were these. The number of nucleated cells in each sample was estimated from the amplification of reference gene primers within the assay. To quantify the absolute abundance of each unique TCRbeta CDR3 rearrangement, sequence reads were collapsed and filtered. For each sample, productive Simpson clonality was calculated as the square root of Simpson's diversity index over productive rearrangements. The immuneACCESS repertoire file appears here via TCRdb, limited to in-frame rearrangements. These files lack a portion of the clones; in checked studies, under half of the deficit traces to unresolved V genes, and the cause of the others is not known. From that table come the V and J calls and clone size; the DNA was used to work out D and trimming. Present in this sample are roughly 350,000 clones, approximately 90% of which were seen just once. The top ten constitute approximately 4% of the sample.

From a lookup of the germline V gene (reference sequence), CDR1 and CDR2 are SGHKS and YYEKEE. Relative to germline, V is missing 4 bases and J is missing 4 bases, with 9 bases of the junction outside any gene match. The CDR3 runs 16 residues from the cysteine to the phenylalanine. The DNA shown is the 48-base CDR3, in frame from base 1. Comments on this clone: Its binding antigen is unknown. No qualities accompany the bases; no much larger clone lies one base away.

The sample taken for sequencing was peripheral blood. The receptor's source is a woman aged 45-59 years with active or convalescent COVID-19. The rearranged segments are TRBV5-5 and TRBJ1-3, and 9 junction bases match TRBD1. Here the CDR3 is given as CASSNRDRVAGNTIYF. DNA sequence: TGTGCCAGCAGCAACCGGGACAGGGTTGCGGGAAACACCATATATTTT. Beyond the CDR3, the reference TRBV5-5 and TRBJ1-3 genes provide the residues; the full variable domain reads: DAGVTQSPTHLIKTRGQQVTLRCSPISGHKSVSWYQQVLGQGPQFIFQYYEKEERGRGNFPDRFSARQFPNYSSELNVNALLLGDSALYLCASSNRDRVAGNTIYFGEGSWLTVV.